A selection of T cell receptor beta chains follows, all from one sample in a study of identical twins. MiXCR, applied by TCRdb to the 5' RACE reads, yields one record per CDR3 protein. The sample includes some 300,000 distinct CDR3 sequences, 12% of them seen just once. These sequences were also reported in another study, on yellow fever vaccine responses in identical twins.

Sequenced input: CD8+ T cells sorted from blood. These receptor sequences come from a woman aged 18-29 years in good health. The CDR3 runs from the conserved cysteine through the conserved F or W. The D gene is left open where the match is weak. Clone size, where shown, is once, few, many, or a class for clones that have expanded.

J: TRBJ2-7; size: few; V: TRBV29-1; D: .; length: 11; DNA: TGCAGCGTTGCTGACGGCTACGAGCAGTACTTC; CDR3: CSVADGYEQYF
J: TRBJ2-7; size: few; V: TRBV12-3/TRBV12-4; D: .; length: 14; DNA: TGTGCCAGCAGTTTTGCTGGACTCGACTACGAGCAGTACTTC; CDR3: CASSFAGLDYEQYF
J: TRBJ1-4; size: few; V: TRBV12-3/TRBV12-4; D: .; length: 16; DNA: TGTGCCAGCAGTAAAACAGGCTCTGCAACTAATGAAAAACTGTTTTTT; CDR3: CASSKTGSATNEKLFF
J: TRBJ2-1; size: .; V: TRBV24-1; D: TRBD2; length: 14; DNA: TGTGCCACCAGTGAGGTTGGGACTAGCGATGAGCAGTTCTTC; CDR3: CATSEVGTSDEQFF
J: TRBJ2-3; size: .; V: TRBV24-1; D: TRBD2; length: 17; DNA: TGTGCCACCGGGACGATAACTAGCGGGAGTATGGAAGATACGCAGTATTTT; CDR3: CATGTITSGSMEDTQYF
J: TRBJ2-3; size: .; V: TRBV7-9; D: TRBD2; length: 14; DNA: TGTGCCAGCACCCGACTAGCGGGAGCGGATACGCAGTATTTT; CDR3: CASTRLAGADTQYF
J: TRBJ2-7; size: few; V: TRBV12-3/TRBV12-4; D: TRBD1; length: 15; DNA: TGTGCCAGCAGAACCAGGACAGGGCTAAACTACGAGCAGTACTTC; CDR3: CASRTRTGLNYEQYF
J: TRBJ2-7; size: many; V: TRBV2; D: .; length: 14; DNA: TGTGCCAGCAGGCCGACTAGACCCCCCTACGAGCAGTACTTC; CDR3: CASRPTRPPYEQYF
J: TRBJ2-5; size: .; V: TRBV2; D: .; length: 12; DNA: TGTGCCAGCATTCAAACTTGGGAGACCCAGTACTTC; CDR3: CASIQTWETQYF
J: TRBJ1-6; size: .; V: TRBV6-1; D: .; length: 15; DNA: TGTGCCAGCAGTGAAGACGGCAGTTATAATTCACCCCTCCACTTT; CDR3: CASSEDGSYNSPLHF
J: TRBJ2-7; size: many; V: TRBV12-3/TRBV12-4; D: TRBD1; length: 18; DNA: TGTGCCAGCAGTTTAGACCCCGGGACAGGAGACCTCTCCTACGAGCAGTACTTC; CDR3: CASSLDPGTGDLSYEQYF
J: TRBJ2-4; size: few; V: TRBV6-1; D: .; length: 12; DNA: TGTGCCAGCAGTGAACAGGGGATCGCTCAGTACTTC; CDR3: CASSEQGIAQYF
J: TRBJ2-4; size: .; V: TRBV20-1; D: TRBD1; length: 14; DNA: TGCAGTGCTCCCAAAGACGGACAGGTCGGGCTTCAGTACTTC; CDR3: CSAPKDGQVGLQYF
J: TRBJ2-3; size: few; V: TRBV27; D: TRBD1; length: 15; DNA: TGTGCCAGCAGGGTCACAGGGGGCGGCACAGATACGCAGTATTTT; CDR3: CASRVTGGGTDTQYF
J: TRBJ2-5; size: .; V: TRBV6-1; D: TRBD2; length: 15; DNA: TGTGCCACACTCAGGGCGGGCGGGAGACAAGAGACCCAGTACTTC; CDR3: CATLRAGGRQETQYF